These 22 T cell receptor beta chains share one sample of origin, sequenced in a study of human T cells and chemical hapten exposure. TCRdb analysed the RACE reads with MiXCR anew, one entry per CDR3 protein. Among around 71,000 distinct CDR3 sequences listed, roughly 9.8% were seen once. Documented time point: patch test 1, 2 weeks after DPC sensitization. Treatment in this sample: therapeutic diphenylcyclopropenone sensitization with weekly scalp DPC. The sequencing here drew on whole blood, taken in connection with sensitization to the hapten diphenylcyclopropenone (DPC). The receptors were sampled from a woman aged 40 to 50 with alopecia areata. Some clones in this sample may be carry-over from other donors' samples.

This clonotype was seen repeatedly, ten times or more. This sequence joins TRBV11-2 and TRBJ2-4; D may be TRBD2 (6 bases). Germline CDR1 SGHAT, CDR2 FQNNGV. V lost 5 bases to trimming and J lost 8 bases, with 16 bases between them. This CDR3 has 14 residues. The CDR3 region has the DNA TGTGCCAGCAGCCTTTCCCACGGGGGAGACATTCAGTACTTC. Its protein product is CASSLSHGGDIQYF.

This clonotype was seen only a few times. The CDR3 protein is CASSLTGTQETQYF. As DNA, the CDR3 is TGTGCCAGCAGTTTGACGGGGACCCAAGAGACCCAGTACTTC. V gene TRBV12-3 or TRBV12-4 combines with J gene TRBJ2-5; D assignment may be TRBD1 or TRBD2 (5 bases each). Trimming left V 3 bases short and J 1 base short, with 9 bases between. There are 14 residues in the CDR3.

Comments on this clonotype: The junction departs from the called germline gene at one end, perhaps through a read error. This sequence joins TRBV7-7 and TRBJ2-1; D gene unclear. The CDR3 has 13 residues. The germline V gene has CDR1 SSHAT and CDR2 FNYEAQ (reference sequence). CDR3 bases: TGTGCTAGCAGCCTGGACGGCTACAATGAGCAGTTCTTC. It is translated as CASSLDGYNEQFF.

The sample holds one count of this clonotype. This may arise from a read error, as a much more abundant clone is one base away. This chain joins TRBV5-1 and TRBJ2-2; no reliable D call. Germline loops: CDR1 SGHRS, CDR2 YFSETQ. Trimming pared 0 bases from V and 4 bases from J, leaving 13 bases between. This CDR3 region has 16 residues. In nucleotides, the CDR3 is TGCGCCAGCAGCTTGGATTGGCGGTGGGGCACCGGGGAGCTGTTTTTT. Encoded protein: CASSLDWRWGTGELFF.

This clonotype was recorded many times. This chain uses TRBV6-6 with TRBJ2-2; 13 positions match TRBD2. Germline-derived CDR1 and CDR2 are MNHNY and SVGAGI (reference sequence). With 6 bases clipped from V and 2 bases from J, the junction kept 6 bases outside the gene matches. The CDR3 extends over 17 amino acids. The CDR3: CASSPGLAGVNTGELFF. The CDR3 DNA is TGTGCCAGCAGCCCCGGACTAGCGGGGGTAAACACCGGGGAGCTGTTTTTT.

This sequence joins TRBV18 and TRBJ1-4; no reliable D call. V was pared by 3 bases and J by 6 bases, with 17 bases between. The CDR3 is 16 residues long. The V gene's germline CDR1 is KGHSH and CDR2 LQKENI. This CDR3 is CASSPPTSGPDEKLFF. Here the CDR3 DNA reads TGTGCCAGCTCACCTCCCACCTCCGGACCGGATGAAAAACTGTTTTTT.

Ten or more counts support this clonotype. The genes are TRBV10-3 and TRBJ2-5, with TRBD1 matching 9 bases. The CDR3 is 14 amino acids. Germline V CDR1 and CDR2: ENHRY, SYGVKD. V gave up 6 bases and J gave up 2 bases; unmatched junction bases: 4. This CDR3 reads CAIRDGTGQETQYF. The CDR3, as DNA: TGTGCCATCAGGGACGGGACAGGGCAAGAGACCCAGTACTTC.

V usage is TRBV19 and J usage is TRBJ2-4, with 8 bases aligning to TRBD1. CDR3 length equals 16 residues. Germline CDR1 is LNHDA and CDR2 is SQIVND (reference sequence). Germline trimming cut 7 bases from V and 0 bases from J; bases unmatched to any gene: 8. The CDR3 loop reads CASTTTGDVAKNIQYF. As DNA, the CDR3 is TGTGCCAGTACCACGACAGGGGATGTAGCCAAAAACATTCAGTACTTC. Full variable domain (remainder filled in from reference TRBV19 and TRBJ2-4): DGGITQSPKYLFRKEGQNVTLSCEQNLNHDAMYWYRQDPGQGLRLIYYSQIVNDFQKGDIAEGYSVSREKKESFPLTVTSAQKNPTAFYLCASTTTGDVAKNIQYFGAGTRLSVL.

In its sample, this clonotype was seen many times. This chain uses TRBV7-6 with TRBJ2-7; D is ambiguous. Germline V CDR1 and CDR2: SGHVS, FNYEAQ. With 2 bases removed from V and 6 bases from J, the gap between germline ends came to 11 bases. This CDR3 comprises 13 residues. The CDR3 spells CASSLSTAGEQYF. CDR3 nucleotides: TGTGCCAGCAGCTTATCCACAGCTGGCGAGCAGTACTTC.

This clonotype was counted only a few times. This chain joins TRBV7-9 and TRBJ1-1, with 7 bases lining up with TRBD1. The germline V gene has CDR1 SEHNR and CDR2 FQNEAQ (reference sequence). This CDR3 is 15 amino acids long. Unmatched junction bases numbered 14, after V lost 6 bases and J lost 7 bases. The CDR3 DNA sequence: TGTGCCAGCAGTCCCCGAGGGAGGGGGCAAGATGAAGCTTTCTTT. Protein sequence: CASSPRGRGQDEAFF. Together with reference TRBV7-9 and TRBJ1-1, the CDR3 gives the full variable domain: DTGVSQNPRHKITKRGQNVTFRCDPISEHNRLYWYRQTLGQGPEFLTYFQNEAQLEKSRLLSDRFSAERPKGSFSTLEIQRTEQGDSAMYLCASSPRGRGQDEAFFGQGTRLTVV.

This clonotype has at least ten counts. The gene calls are TRBV29-1 and TRBJ2-5; D gene unclear. The V gene's germline CDR1 is SQVTM and CDR2 ANQGSEA. The germline V and J ends were trimmed by 6 bases and 2 bases, with 13 bases remaining between them. The CDR3 consists of 13 residues. The CDR3 sequence is CSVARSLQETQYF. The CDR3 DNA is TGCAGCGTCGCAAGATCATTGCAAGAGACCCAGTACTTC.

At least ten counts were recorded for this clonotype. The chain has TRBV6-5 and TRBJ1-1, with D possibly being TRBD1 (5 bases). Germline V lookup: CDR1 MNHEY, CDR2 SVGAGI. The V end was cut by 8 bases, the J end by 1 base, with 14 bases between. The CDR3 sequence is 14 residues long. The CDR3: CASGGGTGNTEAFF. The CDR3 DNA is TGTGCCAGCGGGGGTGGAACAGGGAACACTGAAGCTTTCTTT.

There are a few counts of this clonotype. The V call is TRBV5-1, the J call TRBJ1-1; a weak D match, TRBD1 (5 bases). V gave up 6 bases and J gave up 2 bases, with 11 bases separating them. The CDR3 contains 13 residues. Germline CDR1 reads SGHRS; CDR2 reads YFSETQ. This CDR3 reads CASNKGSNTEAFF. Written as DNA, the CDR3 is TGCGCCAGCAATAAGGGGTCTAACACTGAAGCTTTCTTT.

This clonotype was seen at least ten times. V is TRBV20-1 and J is TRBJ1-2; 8 positions agree with TRBD1. With 0 bases clipped from V and 4 bases from J, the junction kept 1 base outside the gene matches. This CDR3 comprises 13 residues. The germline V gene encodes CDR1 DFQATT and CDR2 SNEGSKA (reference sequence). The CDR3 sequence is CSARDGTGYGYTF. Written as DNA, the CDR3 is TGCAGTGCTAGAGATGGGACAGGCTATGGCTACACCTTC.

The gene calls are TRBV6-4 and TRBJ2-7, with 7 positions matching TRBD1. Germline CDR1 reads MRHNA; CDR2 reads SNTAGT. J was trimmed by 2 bases and V by 11 bases; bases with no gene match: 21. The CDR3 consists of 17 residues. CDR3 region: CAYPPRDSEKGAYEQYF. CDR3 nucleotide sequence: TGTGCCTACCCCCCCCGGGACAGTGAAAAGGGGGCCTACGAGCAGTACTTC.

CDR3 protein: CASSPSAEGVLSGANVLTF. The DNA for the CDR3 is TGTGCCAGCAGCCCCTCAGCGGAGGGGGTCCTCTCTGGGGCCAACGTCCTGACTTTC. The chain links TRBV9 to TRBJ2-6; the D gene could be TRBD1 or TRBD2 (6 bases each). The germline gives CDR1 SGDLS, CDR2 YYNGEE. The CDR3 has 19 residues. V lost 4 bases to trimming and J lost 0 bases, with 20 bases between them.

This clonotype was seen repeatedly, ten times or more. This rearrangement joins TRBV7-2 to TRBJ1-5; D not certain. The CDR3 sequence is 14 residues long. V was pared by 1 base and J by 4 bases, with 8 bases between. The germline gives CDR1 SGHTA, CDR2 FQGNSA. CDR3 in DNA: TGTGCCAGCAGCTTAGTACGGTCTAATCAGCCCCAGCATTTT. Translation: CASSLVRSNQPQHF.

This clonotype was counted many times. This chain uses TRBV6-2 or TRBV6-3 with TRBJ1-1; D is ambiguous. The CDR3 is 14 amino acids. Per germline, CDR1 MNHEY and CDR2 SVGEGT. V was shortened by 4 bases and J by 4 bases, with 13 bases between the two germline ends. CDR3 nucleotide sequence: TGTGCCAGCAGTTTCCCCCCGGAGCGCACTGAAGCTTTCTTT. This gives the protein CASSFPPERTEAFF.

The genes are TRBV2 and TRBJ2-3; no firm D call. CDR3 length: 16 residues. CDR1 is SNHLY, CDR2 FYNNEI, per germline. V was cut by 4 bases and J by 3 bases, with 17 bases left in between. The CDR3 loop is CASSGSAMGRTDTQYF. The CDR3 DNA sequence: TGTGCCAGCAGTGGGAGCGCTATGGGTCGGACAGATACGCAGTATTTT.

This clonotype was seen only a few times. The chain has TRBV7-9 and TRBJ2-2; D gene unclear. Germline V gene sequence: CDR1 SEHNR, CDR2 FQNEAQ (reference sequence). The CDR3 runs 14 residues. The V gene lost 0 bases and the J gene lost 1 base, with 3 bases spanning the gap. The CDR3, as DNA: TGTGCCAGCAGCTTAGCGGGGAACACCGGGGAGCTGTTTTTT. It encodes CASSLAGNTGELFF.

The sample holds a few counts of this clonotype. The junction and the germline gene differ at one end; a read error may be behind it. The CDR3 sequence: CANSYYQGGEQPQHF. The CDR3 DNA is TGTGCCAACAGTTACTATCAGGGAGGGGAGCAGCCCCAGCATTTT. The chain couples TRBV6-2 or TRBV6-3 to TRBJ1-5; TRBD1 might be the D (5 bases). This CDR3 has 15 residues. The germline V gene has CDR1 MNHEY and CDR2 SVGEGT.

The sample holds many counts of this clonotype. This chain uses TRBV20-1 with TRBJ1-6; 7 bases fit TRBD1. The length of the CDR3 is 12 residues. Germline CDR1 is DFQATT and CDR2 is SNEGSKA (reference sequence). Unmatched junction bases numbered 9, after V lost 5 bases and J lost 14 bases. CDR3 sequence (DNA): TGCAGTGCTCAAGAACAGGGGACAGCCCTCCACTTT. Amino acids: CSAQEQGTALHF.